A selection of T cell receptor beta chains follows, all from one sample in a study of blood T cell repertoires in COVID-19. TCRdb's table, derived via immunoSEQ multiplex PCR, lists solely in-frame clones and lacks some. Of about 500,000 clones in the sample, 85% to 90% were seen once. Material for sequencing was peripheral blood. Every receptor here comes from a woman aged 50 to 60 with COVID-19, enrolled during active disease. The CDR3 runs from the conserved cysteine through the conserved F or W. The D gene is left open where the match is weak. Rows may omit the clone size; those that give it use once, few, many or a size class.

TRBD2,TRBJ2-3,TRBV11-2,.,TGTGCCAGCAGGGATCCGGGACTAGCAGGAAATACGCAGTATTTT,CASRDPGLAGNTQYF
.,TRBJ1-5,TRBV6-1,.,TGTGCCAGCAGTGACATCGCCTCAGTTCAGCCCCAGCATTTT,CASSDIASVQPQHF
TRBD1,TRBJ2-2,TRBV6-1,.,TGTGCCAGCAGTGAAGTACAGGGGCATCTGGAGCTGTTTTTT,CASSEVQGHLELFF
.,TRBJ2-2,TRBV5-6,.,TGTGCCAGCACCTACGGAGGAACCGGGGAGCTGTTTTTT,CASTYGGTGELFF
TRBD1,TRBJ1-1,TRBV5-4,.,TGTGCCAGCAGCCCTACCGGACAGGCGAACACTGAAGCTTTCTTT,CASSPTGQANTEAFF
.,TRBJ1-2,TRBV7-3,.,TGTGCCAGCAGCTTAAGAGGAGGGGAGAATGGCTACACCTTC,CASSLRGGENGYTF
.,TRBJ1-1,TRBV11-3,once,TGTGCCAGCAGCTTTGCAGGGGACACTGAAGCTTTCTTT,CASSFAGDTEAFF
TRBD1,TRBJ1-3,TRBV3-1/TRBV3-2,.,TGTGCCAGCAGCCTACAGGGGGCTCCTGGAAACACCATATATTTT,CASSLQGAPGNTIYF
TRBD1,TRBJ1-5,TRBV19,.,TGTGCCAGTAGTATAAGGGACAGTAATCAGCCCCAGCATTTT,CASSIRDSNQPQHF
.,TRBJ1-1,TRBV19,.,TGTGCCAGTAGTATGGCAGACTGGAACACTGAAGCTTTCTTT,CASSMADWNTEAFF
.,TRBJ2-5,TRBV18,.,TGTGCCAGCTCAGAAGACAGCCAAGAGACCCAGTACTTC,CASSEDSQETQYF
.,TRBJ1-4,TRBV30,.,TGTGCCTGGAGTGTATCTCCCGGTACCGTGCTTTTT,CAWSVSPGTVLF
.,TRBJ1-5,TRBV5-5,.,TGTGCCAGCAGCTTATCCCTCGGGGGAGGTCAGCCCCAGCATTTT,CASSLSLGGGQPQHF
.,TRBJ1-6,TRBV3-1/TRBV3-2,once,TGTGCCAGCAGCCAAGGGTACGGGGGGGATAATTCACCCCTCCACTTT,CASSQGYGGDNSPLHF
.,TRBJ1-1,TRBV6-5,.,TGTGCCAGCAGGGTCTACCTTCTAGAGGCTGAAGCTTTCTTT,CASRVYLLEAEAFF
.,TRBJ2-5,TRBV2,.,TGTGCCAGCAGCCTAAGTATCCCCCAAGAGACCCAGTACTTC,CASSLSIPQETQYF
TRBD1,TRBJ2-1,TRBV5-1,.,TGCGCCAGCATCCAGGGGACAGGGGGCCAGGGTGAGCAGTTCTTC,CASIQGTGGQGEQFF
TRBD1,TRBJ2-3,TRBV4-1,.,TGCGCCAGCAGCCCGGGGACAGGGCCGTGGGGACCTAGCACAGATACGCAGTATTTT,CASSPGTGPWGPSTDTQYF
TRBD2,TRBJ2-7,TRBV18,.,TGTGCCAGCTCACCACTAGCGGGGGGCGAGCAGTACTTC,CASSPLAGGEQYF
.,TRBJ1-1,TRBV9,.,TGTGCCAGCAGCAAACAGGGTACTGAAGCTTTCTTT,CASSKQGTEAFF
TRBD1,TRBJ1-5,TRBV7-9,.,TGTGCCAGCAGCTCACCGGGGGACAGGAATCAGCCCCAGCATTTT,CASSSPGDRNQPQHF
.,TRBJ1-5,TRBV27,.,TGTGCCAGCAGTTTCCTTGCCGGGAGCAATCAGCCCCAGCATTTT,CASSFLAGSNQPQHF
.,TRBJ2-2,TRBV12-5,.,TGTGCTAGTGCAGGCGCGATGGGCGGGGAGCTGTTTTTT,CASAGAMGGELFF
TRBD2,TRBJ2-7,TRBV5-1,.,TGCGCCAGCAGCGTAAGGTCAGGCGGGGGATACGAGCAGTACTTC,CASSVRSGGGYEQYF
TRBD1,TRBJ2-1,TRBV7-9,many,TGTGCCAGCAGCTTGGGACAGGGGGCCTACAATGAGCAGTTCTTC,CASSLGQGAYNEQFF
.,TRBJ2-3,TRBV24-1,.,TGTGCCACCAGTGATGACAACACAGATACGCAGTATTTT,CATSDDNTDTQYF
TRBD1,TRBJ1-1,TRBV11-2,.,TGTGCCAGCAGCGTCGGGACAGGGGTGAACACTGAAGCTTTCTTT,CASSVGTGVNTEAFF
.,TRBJ2-7,TRBV5-6,.,TGTGCCAGCAGCTTTACGAGCCGGGGGAGGGGGTACGAGCAGTACTTC,CASSFTSRGRGYEQYF
.,TRBJ1-2,TRBV13,.,TGTGCCAGCAGCCTCCCGTCCAGAGGGCAAGGCTACACCTTC,CASSLPSRGQGYTF
TRBD2,TRBJ2-3,TRBV29-1,.,TGCAGCGTAAGCGGGGGGGGAACAGATACGCAGTATTTT,CSVSGGGTDTQYF
.,TRBJ2-3,TRBV20-1,.,TGCAGCCTGGAGGGAGATACGCAGTATTTT,CSLEGDTQYF
.,TRBJ2-7,TRBV19,few,TGTGCCAGTAGTATAGATCCCGGGGAAGAGCAGTACTTC,CASSIDPGEEQYF
TRBD1,TRBJ1-2,TRBV6-5,.,TGTGCCAGCAGTTCGTCCGGGACAGAGTATTACTATGGCTACACCTTC,CASSSSGTEYYYGYTF
.,TRBJ2-3,TRBV3-1/TRBV3-2,.,TGTGCCAGCAGCCAAGGCAGGGGATCGGCAGATACGCAGTATTTT,CASSQGRGSADTQYF
.,TRBJ2-5,TRBV11-1,.,TGTGCCAGCAGCTCTGGAATGACTCAAGAGACCCAGTACTTC,CASSSGMTQETQYF
TRBD1,TRBJ2-1,TRBV5-6,.,TGTGCCAGCCACAGACAGGGGACCTACAATGAGCAGTTCTTC,CASHRQGTYNEQFF
.,TRBJ1-1,TRBV5-1,.,TGCGCCAGCAGCCAGGGGACGAACACTGAAGCTTTCTTT,CASSQGTNTEAFF
TRBD1,TRBJ2-1,TRBV9,.,TGTGCCAGCAGCGGACAGGGAGCCTACAATGAGCAGTTCTTC,CASSGQGAYNEQFF
.,TRBJ2-7,TRBV2,few,TGTGCCAGCCTTTTTACCTACGAGCAGTACTTC,CASLFTYEQYF
TRBD2,TRBJ2-1,TRBV27,.,TGTGCCAGCAGTTTACAGGGGCTAGCGGGGGGCAGCTCCTACAATGAGCAGTTCTTC,CASSLQGLAGGSSYNEQFF
.,TRBJ2-2,TRBV19,.,TGTGCCAGTATCCTGGGAGTGAACACCGGGGAGCTGTTTTTT,CASILGVNTGELFF
.,TRBJ1-3,TRBV4-2,.,TGTGCCAGCAGCCAAGATAGGGGGTCTGGAAACACCATATATTTT,CASSQDRGSGNTIYF
.,TRBJ2-7,TRBV10-2,.,TGCGCCAGCAAAGGGGATTTCTCCTACGAGCAGTACTTC,CASKGDFSYEQYF
.,TRBJ2-3,TRBV10-2,.,TGCGCCAGCAGTGACCCGGGACTGCCCGTCACAGATACGCAGTATTTT,CASSDPGLPVTDTQYF
.,TRBJ1-3,TRBV6-1,.,TGTGCCAGCAGTGAAGCGGGGGGAGCTGGAAACACCATATATTTT,CASSEAGGAGNTIYF
.,TRBJ1-4,TRBV20-1,.,TGCAGTGCTAGTCTGACAGGAAGTGAAAAACTGTTTTTT,CSASLTGSEKLFF
TRBD1,TRBJ2-5,TRBV10-2,once,TGCGCCAGCAGCAAGGGACAGTCTCAAGAGACCCAGTACTTC,CASSKGQSQETQYF
.,TRBJ1-5,TRBV12-5,.,TGTGCTAGTGGTGAGACAGTCAATCAGCCCCAGCATTTT,CASGETVNQPQHF
TRBD1,TRBJ2-3,TRBV6-5,.,TGTGCCAGCAGTTATAGGGACAGGCCAACAGATACGCAGTATTTT,CASSYRDRPTDTQYF
.,TRBJ1-2,TRBV27,.,TGTGCCAGCAAAAGGGACAAGCAAGAAGGCTACACCTTC,CASKRDKQEGYTF
.,TRBJ2-2,TRBV19,.,TGTGCCAGTAGTCCCTTAACTACAGGGACCGGGGAGCTGTTTTTT,CASSPLTTGTGELFF
.,TRBJ1-1,TRBV6-5,.,TGTGCCAGCAGTTACCAGGGAAAGAACACTGAAGCTTTCTTT,CASSYQGKNTEAFF
.,TRBJ1-1,TRBV13,once,TGTGCCAGCAGCCCCGGGGCCGGGGGGAAGGCTTTCTTT,CASSPGAGGKAFF
.,TRBJ2-7,TRBV9,.,TGTGCCAGCGGGGCGGGATCATCCTACGAGCAGTACTTT,CASGAGSSYEQYF
.,TRBJ1-1,TRBV20-1,.,TGCAGTGCCCCATTTAACACTGAAGCTTTCTTT,CSAPFNTEAFF
.,TRBJ2-5,TRBV7-8,.,TGTGCCAGCAGCTTCGCGGGGACTTTTGGAGAGACCCAGTACTTC,CASSFAGTFGETQYF
.,TRBJ1-4,TRBV30,once,TGTGCCTATCTTAGACGCCTAGATGAAAAACTGTTTTTT,CAYLRRLDEKLFF
TRBD2,TRBJ2-3,TRBV19,.,TGTGCCAGTAGTATTAGACTAGCGGGCACAGATACGCAGTATTTT,CASSIRLAGTDTQYF